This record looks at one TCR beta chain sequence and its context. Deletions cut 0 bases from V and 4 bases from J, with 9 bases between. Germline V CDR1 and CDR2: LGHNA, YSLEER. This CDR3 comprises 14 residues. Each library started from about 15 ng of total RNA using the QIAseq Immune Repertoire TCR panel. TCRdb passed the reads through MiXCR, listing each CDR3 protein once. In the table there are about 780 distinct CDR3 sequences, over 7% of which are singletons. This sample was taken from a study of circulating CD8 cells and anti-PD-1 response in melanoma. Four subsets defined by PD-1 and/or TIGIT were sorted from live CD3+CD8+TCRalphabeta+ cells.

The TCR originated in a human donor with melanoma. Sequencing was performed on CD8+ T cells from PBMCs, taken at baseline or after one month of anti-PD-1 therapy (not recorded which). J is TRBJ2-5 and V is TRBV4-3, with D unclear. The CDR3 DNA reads TGCGCCAGCAGCCAAGATATAGCCGGAGAGACCCAGTACTTC. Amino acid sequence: CASSQDIAGETQYF.